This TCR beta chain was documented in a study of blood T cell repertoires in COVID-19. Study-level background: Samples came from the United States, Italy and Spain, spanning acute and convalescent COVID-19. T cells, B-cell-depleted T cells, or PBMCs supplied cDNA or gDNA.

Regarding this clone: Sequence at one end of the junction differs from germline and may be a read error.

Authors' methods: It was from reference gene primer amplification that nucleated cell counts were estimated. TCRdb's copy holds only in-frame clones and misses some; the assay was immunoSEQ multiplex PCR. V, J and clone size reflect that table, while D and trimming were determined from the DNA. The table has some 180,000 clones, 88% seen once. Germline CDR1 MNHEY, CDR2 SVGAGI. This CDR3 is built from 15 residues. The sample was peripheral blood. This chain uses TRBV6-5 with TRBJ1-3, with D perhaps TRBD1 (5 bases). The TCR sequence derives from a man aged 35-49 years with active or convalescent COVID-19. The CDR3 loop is CPGRRGFYSGNTIYF. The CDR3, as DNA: TGCCCCGGTAGAAGGGGCTTCTACTCTGGAAACACCATATATTTT.